The clone carrying this T cell receptor beta chain occurred many times. Its antigen is as yet unknown. In TCRdb, the 5' RACE reads were re-called with MiXCR into one record per CDR3 protein. The data show about 500,000 distinct CDR3 sequences, approximately 5% seen once. This sample stems from a study of CD8 T cells in ankylosing spondylitis. Study results and limitations: Roughly eight highly homologous variants made up a TCR beta motif that seemed to typify ankylosing spondylitis blood.

Trimming removed 0 bases at V and 0 bases at J, with 9 bases between. CDR1 is SGHVS and CDR2 is FQNEAQ in the germline V gene. There are 15 residues in the CDR3. Source material: blood, either unsorted or a sorted T cell fraction (not recorded which). The V call is TRBV7-8, the J call TRBJ2-7, with D possibly matching TRBD1 (5 bases). The TCR was taken from a male donor with ankylosing spondylitis. The CDR3 DNA reads as TGTGCCAGCAGCTTAGCCCTGACAGCCTCCTACGAGCAGTACTTC. Translation: CASSLALTASYEQYF.